The sequence of this T cell receptor (beta chain) was determined in a study of cytomegalovirus exposure and HLA in healthy donors. Amplification used 60 Vbeta primers and 13 Jbeta primers. The table came from immunoSEQ multiplex PCR; TCRdb's copy has only in-frame clones and leaves some out. The repertoire shows 130,000 or so clones; the top ten hold around 1.5%. The CDR3 contains 13 residues. The germline V gene has CDR1 SGHRS and CDR2 YFSETQ. Trimming left V 5 bases short and J 2 bases short, with 11 bases between. This chain links TRBV5-1 with TRBJ2-7, with a tentative D call TRBD2 (5 bases). This sequence originates from a woman in her forties in good health and CMV-seronegative. Source material: PBMCs. CDR3 in amino acids: CASRSGGTYEQYF. The CDR3 region has the DNA TGCGCCAGCAGAAGCGGCGGAACCTACGAGCAGTACTTC.